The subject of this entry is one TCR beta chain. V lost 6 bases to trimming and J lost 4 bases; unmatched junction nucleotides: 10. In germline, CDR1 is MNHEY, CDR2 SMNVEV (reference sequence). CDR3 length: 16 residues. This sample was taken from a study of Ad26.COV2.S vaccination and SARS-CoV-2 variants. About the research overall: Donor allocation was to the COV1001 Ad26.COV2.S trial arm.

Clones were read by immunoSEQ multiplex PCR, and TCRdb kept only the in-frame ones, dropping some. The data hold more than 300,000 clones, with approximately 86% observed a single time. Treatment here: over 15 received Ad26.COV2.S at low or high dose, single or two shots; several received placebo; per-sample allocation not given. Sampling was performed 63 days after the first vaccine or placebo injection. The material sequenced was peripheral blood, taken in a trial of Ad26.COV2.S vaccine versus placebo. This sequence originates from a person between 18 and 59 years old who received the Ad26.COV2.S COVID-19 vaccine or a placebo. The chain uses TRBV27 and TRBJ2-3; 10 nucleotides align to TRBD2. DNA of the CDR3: TGTGCCAGCAGAACTATCGGACTAGCGGCGTCAGATACGCAGTATTTT. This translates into CASRTIGLAASDTQYF.